Presented here are 7 T cell receptor beta chains from one specimen sequenced in a study of human T cells and chemical hapten exposure. The sample's time point: patch test 1, 2 weeks after DPC sensitization. Treatment noted: therapeutic diphenylcyclopropenone sensitization with weekly scalp DPC. In TCRdb, the RACE reads were re-called with MiXCR into one record per CDR3 protein. Counted here are about 110,000 distinct CDR3 sequences, around 10% occurring once; the ten biggest clones make up around 3.6%. The sequencing here drew on whole blood, taken in connection with sensitization to the hapten diphenylcyclopropenone (DPC). Receptor source: a woman in her 40s with alopecia areata. Some clones in this sample may be carry-over from other donors' samples.

This clonotype was picked up many times. J is TRBJ2-1 and V is TRBV27, with 8 bases matching TRBD2. CDR3 length: 18 amino acids. V gave up 1 base and J gave up 0 bases; unmatched junction bases: 8. Germline V gene sequence: CDR1 MNHEY, CDR2 SMNVEV (reference sequence). The CDR3 spells CASSLFGVAGPSYNEQFF. For the CDR3, the DNA is TGTGCCAGCAGTTTATTCGGGGTAGCGGGACCCTCCTACAATGAGCAGTTCTTC.

The gene calls are TRBV7-2 and TRBJ1-4, with D maybe TRBD1 (6 bases). Germline values: CDR1 SGHTA, CDR2 FQGNSA. Trimming cost V 4 bases and J 2 bases, with 11 bases left between them. CDR3 size: 15 residues. The CDR3 coding sequence is TGTGCCAGCAGCTCACGAGGGGGTACTAATGAAAAACTGTTTTTT. It is translated as CASSSRGGTNEKLFF. Supplemented by reference TRBV7-2 and TRBJ1-4, the full variable domain reads GAGVSQSPSNKVTEKGKDVELRCDPISGHTALYWYRQSLGQGLEFLIYFQGNSAPDKSGLPSDRFSAERTGGSVSTLTIQRTQQEDSAVYLCASSSRGGTNEKLFFGSGTQLSVL.

The chain recombines TRBV19 with TRBJ2-4, with D maybe TRBD2 (5 bases). This CDR3 contains 13 residues. Germline loops: CDR1 LNHDA, CDR2 SQIVND (reference sequence). The ends were cut back, 6 bases at V and 9 bases at J, with 15 bases in the middle. The CDR3 loop reads CASSEGGRSIQYF. As DNA, the CDR3 is TGTGCCAGTAGCGAGGGTGGGCGGAGCATTCAGTACTTC.

This clonotype has at least ten counts. CDR3 protein: CASRLVSTSGLYF. Written as DNA, the CDR3 is TGTGCCAGTAGATTGGTTTCGACTAGCGGACTGTATTTT. The gene calls are TRBV19 and TRBJ2-3, with TRBD2 matching 9 bases. There are 13 residues in the CDR3. Germline V gene lookup returns CDR1 LNHDA and CDR2 SQIVND (reference sequence). V lost 6 bases and J lost 14; bases outside the gene matches: 12.

The gene calls are TRBV10-3 and TRBJ1-2, with TRBD1 as a possible D gene (5 bases). CDR1 is ENHRY, CDR2 SYGVKD, per germline. The V end was cut by 0 bases, the J end by 2 bases, with 7 bases between. This CDR3 is 14 amino acids long. The CDR3 DNA sequence: TGTGCCATCAGTGAGTCGGCAGGGAACTATGGCTACACCTTC. Its protein product is CAISESAGNYGYTF.

Ten or more counts support this clonotype. Germline is not matched at one junction end, which may reflect a read error. The CDR3 nucleotides are TGCGCGACAGGGTTGGGCGGCTATGGCTACACCTTC. It is translated as CATGLGGYGYTF. J is TRBJ1-2 and V is TRBV6-1; the match to TRBD1 covers 7 bases. The germline V gene has CDR1 MNHNS and CDR2 SASEGT. The CDR3 spans 12 residues.

This clonotype was recorded at least ten times. The chain has TRBV7-2 and TRBJ2-1; D ambiguous. The V gene lost 5 bases and the J gene lost 0 bases, with 11 bases spanning the gap. There are 15 residues in the CDR3. The germline V gene has CDR1 SGHTA and CDR2 FQGNSA. CDR3 amino acids: CASSPNPSSYNEQFF. The DNA for the CDR3 is TGTGCCAGCAGCCCAAACCCGAGCTCCTACAATGAGCAGTTCTTC. Complete variable domain (other parts from reference TRBV7-2 and TRBJ2-1): GAGVSQSPSNKVTEKGKDVELRCDPISGHTALYWYRQSLGQGLEFLIYFQGNSAPDKSGLPSDRFSAERTGGSVSTLTIQRTQQEDSAVYLCASSPNPSSYNEQFFGPGTRLTVL.